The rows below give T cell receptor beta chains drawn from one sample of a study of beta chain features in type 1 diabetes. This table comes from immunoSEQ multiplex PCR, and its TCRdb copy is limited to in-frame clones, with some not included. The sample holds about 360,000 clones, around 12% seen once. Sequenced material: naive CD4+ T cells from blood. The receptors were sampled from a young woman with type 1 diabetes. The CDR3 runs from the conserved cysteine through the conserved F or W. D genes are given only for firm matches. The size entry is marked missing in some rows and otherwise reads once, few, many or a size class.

TGCGCCAGCAGCCAAGATTTCCGGGTCGGGGAACTGTTTTTT CASSQDFRVGELFF NA NA TRBJ1-4 TRBV4-3
TGTGCCAGCAGCCAAGTTAAATTCGATGGCTACACCTTC CASSQVKFDGYTF few NA TRBJ1-2 TRBV14
TGTGCCAGCTCCCCCCCCGGGACAGGGGGTAACGAGCAGTACTTC CASSPPGTGGNEQYF NA TRBD1 TRBJ2-7 TRBV18
TGTGCCAGCAGCGTCAACTCCTACGAGCAGTACTTC CASSVNSYEQYF once NA TRBJ2-7 TRBV7-2
TGCGCCAGCAGCGGGAGCCGGGAGCTGTTTTTT CASSGSRELFF NA NA TRBJ2-2 TRBV5-1
TGTGCCAGCAGCTTGGGGACAAGTGGACGTGGCTACACCTTC CASSLGTSGRGYTF few NA TRBJ1-2 TRBV7-2
TGTGCCAGCAGCGTCGGGATCAATGAAAAACTGTTTTTT CASSVGINEKLFF few NA TRBJ1-4 TRBV11-2
TGTGCCAGCAGCTTAGGGGCGCGAAACACCATATATTTT CASSLGARNTIYF NA NA TRBJ1-3 TRBV7-2
TGTGCCTGGAGTGTCCTCTACGAGCAGTACTTC CAWSVLYEQYF NA NA TRBJ2-7 TRBV30
TGCAGTGCCCCCGGTAACACTGAAGCTTTCTTT CSAPGNTEAFF NA NA TRBJ1-1 TRBV20-1
TGTGCCTGGAGCCGGGACAGGGTCTATGGCTACACCTTC CAWSRDRVYGYTF few TRBD1 TRBJ1-2 TRBV30
TGTGCCACCACCTTAGTGGACTCGTACTATGAGCAGTTCTTC CATTLVDSYYEQFF NA NA TRBJ2-1 TRBV6-4
TGTGCCAGCACCCCGGGACTAGCCATAACCTACGAGCAGTACTTC CASTPGLAITYEQYF NA TRBD2 TRBJ2-7 TRBV7-2
TGTGCCTGGAAACAGGGGCGGAATCAGCCCCAGCATTTT CAWKQGRNQPQHF few TRBD1 TRBJ1-5 TRBV30
TGTGCCAGCAGCTCCGGGACAGGGAGGTACGAGCAGTACTTC CASSSGTGRYEQYF NA TRBD1 TRBJ2-7 TRBV7-2
TGCAGCGTCCGAGAGGAGGGAGATGGCTACACCTTC CSVREEGDGYTF NA NA TRBJ1-2 TRBV29-1
TGTGCCAGCAGCTTAGGAGGGACTAGCGGGAGCTACAATGAGCAGTTCTTC CASSLGGTSGSYNEQFF few TRBD2 TRBJ2-1 TRBV7-9
TGTGCCAGCAGACGGACAGGGAACACCGGGGAGCTGTTTTTT CASRRTGNTGELFF few TRBD1 TRBJ2-2 TRBV9
TGTGCCAGCAGCAGGGTTGGGGAAAAACTGTTTTTT CASSRVGEKLFF few NA TRBJ1-4 TRBV27
TGTGCCAGCAGTTACTCGGGGGGGCGAACCTACGAGCAGTACTTC CASSYSGGRTYEQYF NA NA TRBJ2-7 TRBV6-5
TGTGCCAGCAGTTTAAGAACTAGCGGGAGACATGAGCAGTTCTTC CASSLRTSGRHEQFF NA TRBD2 TRBJ2-1 TRBV28
TGCAGCGCGAAGGGGGAAACGAACACTGAAGCTTTCTTT CSAKGETNTEAFF NA NA TRBJ1-1 TRBV29-1
TGTGCCAGCAGCCACCCCGATCGCAGGGCCGGGGCTTTCTTT CASSHPDRRAGAFF few NA TRBJ1-1 TRBV4-2
TGCGCCAGCAGCCAAGAACTAGCGGGGGCATACAATGAGCAGTTCTTC CASSQELAGAYNEQFF few TRBD2 TRBJ2-1 TRBV4-3
TGTGCCAGCACCACCGCGGGGGGCCCCACAGATACGCAGTATTTT CASTTAGGPTDTQYF few TRBD2 TRBJ2-3 TRBV27
TGTGCCAGCAGCTTCGTCCAGGGGGCGAGGGACTATGGCTACACCTTC CASSFVQGARDYGYTF few TRBD1 TRBJ1-2 TRBV7-2
TGTGCCAGCAGCCGAAGGGAGGTCGCGTACAATGAGCAGTTCTTC CASSRREVAYNEQFF few NA TRBJ2-1 TRBV6-1
TGTGCCAGCAGTAAGACAGCCATGAACACTGAAGCTTTCTTT CASSKTAMNTEAFF few NA TRBJ1-1 TRBV27
TGTGCCAGCAGCTTAGAGAGACTCAGCTCCTACGAGCAGTACTTC CASSLERLSSYEQYF few NA TRBJ2-7 TRBV7-9
TGTGCCAGCAGCTTATCGGACAGGAGGATTGGAGGCTACACCTTC CASSLSDRRIGGYTF few TRBD1 TRBJ1-2 TRBV11-2
TGTGCCAGCAGTCCCACTAGGGCGCAGTATTTT CASSPTRAQYF few NA TRBJ2-3 TRBV7-2
TGTGCCAGCTCACCCCTCACCGGGACAGCAGCCTACGAGCAGTACTTC CASSPLTGTAAYEQYF NA TRBD1 TRBJ2-7 TRBV18
TGCGCCAGCAGACCAGGACTAGCGGGGCCCTCCTACAATGAGCAGTTCTTC CASRPGLAGPSYNEQFF NA TRBD2 TRBJ2-1 TRBV5-1
TGTGCCAGCTCACCGACGACAGGGGTTGGGTCGAACGAGCAGTACTTC CASSPTTGVGSNEQYF few TRBD1 TRBJ2-7 TRBV18
TGTGCCTGGAGGATCCAGGGGAACGAGCAGTACTTC CAWRIQGNEQYF few NA TRBJ2-7 TRBV30
TGCGCCAGCAGACCCTTGACAGACACTGAAGCTTTCTTT CASRPLTDTEAFF few NA TRBJ1-1 TRBV10-2
TGTGCCAGCAGCTTAGCTCACAAAACAGATACGCAGTATTTT CASSLAHKTDTQYF few NA TRBJ2-3 TRBV7-2
TGTGCCAGCAGCCCGACAGGGGCTCGTTACGAGCAGTACTTC CASSPTGARYEQYF NA TRBD1 TRBJ2-7 TRBV5-4
TGTGCCAGCAGAATCCTTCGTGCGGGCAGCTCCTACGAGCAGTACTTC CASRILRAGSSYEQYF NA NA TRBJ2-7 TRBV7-2